A single sample gave rise to the 29 T cell receptor beta chains below, sequenced in a study of spatial heterogeneity in lung cancer. Study conclusions and caveats: For expanded intratumoral alpha and beta TCRs, counts tracked tumor mutation counts.

TCRdb redid the calling of the 5' RACE reads with MiXCR, one entry per CDR3 protein. The sample holds under 5,000 distinct CDR3 sequences, more than 8% seen once. Their antigen targets remain unknown. Time point of the sample: sample taken at primary tumor resection. Sequenced here: lung tumor tissue, sampled at surgery. The origin of the receptors is a male donor with early-stage non-small cell lung cancer.

This chain links TRBV4-3 with TRBJ2-5, with 7 bases matching TRBD2. CDR3 length: 15 amino acids. V lost 1 base, J lost 3 bases, and 5 bases stayed unmatched. Germline V gene sequence: CDR1 LGHNA, CDR2 YSLEER. In DNA, the CDR3 is TGCGCCAGCAGCCAAGTCCCTAGCGGTGAAGAGACCCAGTACTTC. As protein: CASSQVPSGEETQYF.

This clonotype is termed medium-sized. The gene calls are TRBV19 and TRBJ1-2, with TRBD1 matching 9 bases. The CDR3 has 15 amino acids. Germline loops: CDR1 LNHDA, CDR2 SQIVND (reference sequence). J lost 5 bases, V lost 4 bases, and 8 bases had no gene match. CDR3 loop: CASSSGQGPGYGYTF. As DNA, the CDR3 is TGTGCCAGTAGTAGCGGACAGGGGCCTGGGTATGGCTACACCTTC.

In this sample, this clonotype turned up many times. The rearrangement joins TRBV25-1 to TRBJ2-1; 9 bases line up with TRBD2. Trimming at V came to 6 bases and at J to 6 bases, leaving 9 bases not matched to a gene. This CDR3 region has 15 residues. CDR1 is MGHDK, CDR2 SYGVNS, per germline. The CDR3 here is CASRPRGGRANEQFF. CDR3 bases: TGTGCCAGCAGGCCAAGAGGCGGGAGGGCCAATGAGCAGTTCTTC. The full variable domain, in which reference TRBV25-1 and TRBJ2-1 provide the parts outside the CDR3, is EADIYQTPRYLVIGTGKKITLECSQTMGHDKMYWYQQDPGMELHLIHYSYGVNSTEKGDLSSESTVSRIRTEHFPLTLESARPSHTSQYLCASRPRGGRANEQFFGPGTRLTVL.

This clonotype was seen only a few times. The V gene is TRBV28, the J gene TRBJ2-3; 16 nucleotides line up with TRBD2. The J segment lost 5 bases and the V segment lost 6 bases, leaving 5 bases of the junction unmatched. Per germline, CDR1 MDHEN and CDR2 SYDVKM. This CDR3 spans 16 amino acids. Here the CDR3 reads CASRGLAGGPIDTQYF. The CDR3 nucleotides read TGTGCCAGCAGGGGACTAGCGGGAGGGCCGATAGATACGCAGTATTTT.

By its share, this clonotype is medium-sized. Written as DNA, the CDR3 is TGTGCCAGCAGCCTTCTGGGCACCCCTTCTGATGAGCAGTTCTTC. Translation: CASSLLGTPSDEQFF. The V call is TRBV7-9, the J call TRBJ2-1; D gene uncertain. CDR1 is SEHNR, CDR2 FQNEAQ, per germline (reference sequence). The V end lost 5 bases, the J end lost 8 bases, and 19 bases lay between the germline ends. This CDR3 region has 15 residues.

This clonotype is judged medium-sized. The chain joins TRBV7-9 to TRBJ1-4; possibly TRBD1 for D (5 bases). The CDR3 runs to 15 residues. CDR1 is SEHNR and CDR2 is FQNEAQ in the germline V gene (reference sequence). V was cut by 6 bases and J by 4 bases, with 15 bases left in between. As DNA, the CDR3 is TGTGCCAGCAGTCGCGGGGCAGGCGTTAATGAAAAACTGTTTTTT. The encoded protein is CASSRGAGVNEKLFF.

This clonotype was picked up many times. The genes are TRBV5-1 and TRBJ2-3; TRBD2 is a possible D gene (6 bases). Looked up from germline, CDR1 is SGHRS and CDR2 is YFSETQ. This CDR3 is built from 15 residues. Deletions cut 2 bases from V and 2 bases from J, with 12 bases between. The CDR3 bases are TGCGCCAGCAGCTTTCTAGCGCACCTCACAGATACGCAGTATTTT. It is translated as CASSFLAHLTDTQYF. The full variable domain, its missing parts supplied by reference TRBV5-1 and TRBJ2-3, is KAGVTQTPRYLIKTRGQQVTLSCSPISGHRSVSWYQQTPGQGLQFLFEYFSETQRNKGNFPGRFSGRQFSNSRSEMNVSTLELGDSALYLCASSFLAHLTDTQYFGPGTRLTVL.

By sample fraction, this clonotype is medium-sized. The chain joins TRBV7-6 to TRBJ2-4; a weak D match, TRBD2 (6 bases). Germline V gives CDR1 SGHVS, CDR2 FNYEAQ. V was pared by 4 bases and J by 7 bases, with 32 bases between. The CDR3 has 20 amino acids. The CDR3 DNA follows: TGTGCCAGCAGCTCCCGGGAGCCCACCCAGGTCCCTACTAAACCTAACATTCAGTACTTC. Its translation: CASSSREPTQVPTKPNIQYF.

This clonotype rates as medium-sized. The genes are TRBV7-6 and TRBJ1-2; D is unclear. In germline, CDR1 is SGHVS, CDR2 FNYEAQ. CDR3 length: 13 amino acids. V dropped 1 base and J dropped 4 bases, with 7 bases sitting between them. CDR3 in DNA: TGTGCCAGCAGCTTAGACGCGATCTATGGCTACACCTTC. As protein: CASSLDAIYGYTF.

This clonotype ranks as medium-sized. V and J are TRBV19 and TRBJ2-5; 14 nucleotides line up with TRBD2. V gave up 8 bases and J gave up 7 bases; unmatched junction bases: 9. This CDR3 is built from 15 residues. Germline V gene lookup returns CDR1 LNHDA and CDR2 SQIVND (reference sequence). The CDR3 region has the DNA TGTGCCAGTCGGACTAGCGGGGGGTCTCACGGGACCCAGTACTTC. Protein product: CASRTSGGSHGTQYF.

This clonotype was observed at least ten times. V usage is TRBV6-6 and J usage is TRBJ1-1, with a tentative D call TRBD1 (6 bases). The V end was cut by 0 bases, the J end by 0 bases, with 14 bases between. The CDR3 length is 17 residues. In germline, CDR1 is MNHNY, CDR2 SVGAGI (reference sequence). This CDR3 reads CASSYSYGGRMNTEAFF. CDR3 nucleotides: TGTGCCAGCAGTTACTCGTATGGGGGGCGAATGAACACTGAAGCTTTCTTT.

This clonotype rates as medium-sized. The chain recombines TRBV2 with TRBJ2-5, with 8 bases matching TRBD1. CDR1 is SNHLY and CDR2 is FYNNEI in the germline V gene. The V segment lost 5 bases and the J segment 3 bases; nucleotides outside the gene matches: 5. The CDR3 consists of 14 residues. This chain's CDR3 is CASSQGAYEETQYF. In DNA, the CDR3 is TGTGCCAGCAGTCAGGGGGCGTATGAAGAGACCCAGTACTTC.

This clonotype came up many times. This chain connects TRBV7-2 to TRBJ2-7, with TRBD1 matching over 12 bases. V was pared by 7 bases and J by 8 bases, with 9 bases of the junction left unmatched. The CDR3 has 14 amino acids. The germline V gene has CDR1 SGHTA and CDR2 FQGNSA. CDR3 coding DNA: TGTGCCAGCACCCCAGGGACAGGGGGCAGTAAGCAGTACTTC. This codes for CASTPGTGGSKQYF.

By share, this clonotype counts as medium-sized. The chain combines TRBV7-8 with TRBJ2-1; D perhaps matches TRBD2 (6 bases). CDR3 length equals 15 residues. Germline values: CDR1 SGHVS, CDR2 FQNEAQ. V lost 5 bases to trimming and J lost 6 bases, with 17 bases between them. The CDR3 region is CASSPRLVTPNEQFF. The CDR3 nucleotides read TGTGCCAGCAGCCCCCGACTAGTTACCCCCAATGAGCAGTTCTTC.

At least ten counts were recorded for this clonotype. For the CDR3, the DNA is TGCAGTGCTTCGGAACTAGCGGGAAGGTGGACAGATACGCAGTATTTT. Its translation is CSASELAGRWTDTQYF. The rearrangement uses TRBV20-1 and TRBJ2-3; 10 bases match TRBD2. The CDR3 contains 16 residues. V lost 5 bases to trimming and J lost 3 bases; unmatched junction nucleotides: 11. Germline V CDR1 and CDR2: DFQATT, SNEGSKA (reference sequence).

As concerns this clonotype: A read error may explain this, as a much larger clone is one base away. V usage is TRBV18 and J usage is TRBJ2-7, with 15 bases that match TRBD2. The V gene's germline CDR1 is KGHSH and CDR2 LQKENI. The CDR3 extends over 15 amino acids. This CDR3 reads CASLPPGLAGGEQYF. CDR3 sequence (DNA): TGTGCCAGCTTACCACCGGGACTAGCGGGAGGTGAGCAGTACTTC.

This chain links TRBV6-5 with TRBJ2-5, with D tentatively TRBD1 (7 bases). This CDR3 has 15 residues. V was clipped by 6 bases and J by 5 bases, with 19 bases between them. Per germline, CDR1 MNHEY and CDR2 SVGAGI. The CDR3 sequence: CASSSPDRAGETQYF. DNA of the CDR3: TGTGCCAGCAGCTCCCCAGACAGGGCGGGGGAGACCCAGTACTTC.

This clonotype was seen more than once but under ten times. The V and J genes are TRBV6-5 and TRBJ2-7; a possible D gene is TRBD2 (6 bases). V gave up 10 bases and J gave up 1 base, with 14 bases separating them. From germline, CDR1 is MNHEY and CDR2 SVGAGI. CDR3 length: 13 residues. CDR3 bases: TGTGCCACCCGGGGAGGCGGGTCCTACGAGCAGTACTTC. Its protein is CATRGGGSYEQYF.

At least ten counts were recorded for this clonotype. The J gene is TRBJ1-1, the V gene TRBV4-2, with TRBD1 as a possible D gene (5 bases). In germline, CDR1 is LGHNA, CDR2 YNFKEQ. This CDR3 is 13 amino acids long. V was trimmed by 3 bases and J by 8 bases, leaving 13 bases between them. CDR3 region: CASSQPGTAEAFF. CDR3 coding DNA: TGTGCCAGCAGCCAGCCCGGGACCGCCGAAGCTTTCTTT.

By its share, this clonotype is medium-sized. This chain uses TRBV7-2 with TRBJ2-6; D might be TRBD1 or TRBD2, each matching 6 bases. The CDR3 is made up of 16 amino acids. The ends were cut back, 6 bases at V and 2 bases at J, with 14 bases in the middle. The germline gives CDR1 SGHTA, CDR2 FQGNSA. CDR3 loop: CASSHRGGPGANVLTF. The DNA of the CDR3 is TGTGCCAGCAGTCACCGTGGGGGGCCTGGGGCCAACGTCCTGACTTTC. Full variable domain (remainder filled in from reference TRBV7-2 and TRBJ2-6): GAGVSQSPSNKVTEKGKDVELRCDPISGHTALYWYRQSLGQGLEFLIYFQGNSAPDKSGLPSDRFSAERTGGSVSTLTIQRTQQEDSAVYLCASSHRGGPGANVLTFGAGSRLTVL.

The rearrangement links TRBV5-6 to TRBJ2-5, with D possibly being TRBD1 (6 bases). CDR3 length: 12 amino acids. Germline CDR1 reads SGHDT; CDR2 reads YYEEEE. CDR3 sequence reads: CATTGQQETQYF. In DNA, the CDR3 is TGTGCTACGACTGGACAGCAAGAGACCCAGTACTTC.

At least ten counts were recorded for this clonotype. The chain is built from TRBV3-1 and TRBJ2-2; 12 nucleotides agree with TRBD2. V dropped 3 bases and J dropped 6; count of bases not matched to a gene: 14. CDR1 and CDR2 from the germline V gene are LGHDT and YNNKEL (reference sequence). The CDR3 extends over 19 amino acids. CDR3 in amino acids: CASSQWGLAGGRRAGELFF. The CDR3 DNA follows: TGTGCCAGCAGCCAGTGGGGACTAGCGGGCGGGAGAAGAGCCGGGGAGCTGTTTTTT.

Judged by abundance, this clonotype is medium-sized. The chain carries TRBV27 and TRBJ1-1; no clear D gene. The CDR3 has 14 amino acids. Per the germline V gene, CDR1 is MNHEY and CDR2 is SMNVEV (reference sequence). Trimming stripped 3 bases from V and 1 base from J, with 9 bases between. The CDR3 nucleotides read TGTGCCAGCAGTTTTTTAAGTGGGAACACTGAAGCTTTCTTT. This encodes CASSFLSGNTEAFF.

This clonotype counts as medium-sized. As DNA, the CDR3 is TGCGCCAGCAGCCAAGACAGGGTCCAGCAGTACTTC. This sequence encodes CASSQDRVQQYF. This chain connects TRBV4-3 to TRBJ2-7; TRBD1 is a possible D gene (5 bases). The CDR3 has 12 residues. V was pared by 0 bases and J by 8 bases, with 8 bases between. The V gene's germline CDR1 is LGHNA and CDR2 YSLEER.

This clonotype ranks as medium-sized. The genes are TRBV7-3 and TRBJ2-2; 10 bases align to TRBD2. The CDR3 length is 15 residues. V trimming: 2 bases; J trimming: 6 bases; junction bases outside the gene matches: 3. The V gene's germline CDR1 is SGHTA and CDR2 FQGTGA. Here the CDR3 DNA reads TGTGCCAGCAGCTTACTAGCGGGAGAGGCCGGGGAGCTGTTTTTT. It specifies CASSLLAGEAGELFF. The whole variable domain, filled in from reference TRBV7-3 and TRBJ2-2, reads GAGVSQTPSNKVTEKGKYVELRCDPISGHTALYWYRQSLGQGPEFLIYFQGTGAADDSGLPNDRFFAVRPEGSVSTLKIQRTERGDSAVYLCASSLLAGEAGELFFGEGSRLTVL.

This clonotype occurred a few times. The chain uses TRBV12-3 or TRBV12-4 and TRBJ2-5; 8 bases map to TRBD1. J gave up 4 bases and V 5 bases, and 9 bases lay outside the gene matches. This CDR3 has 15 residues. The DNA of the CDR3 is TGTGCCAGCAGTCCCCAGACAGGGGCGGCAGAGACCCAGTACTTC. It codes for CASSPQTGAAETQYF.

This clonotype has more than one count but fewer than ten. V usage is TRBV7-2 and J usage is TRBJ2-5, with D hard to call. Germline assignment: CDR1 SGHTA and CDR2 FQGNSA. There are 13 residues in the CDR3. The V gene lost 4 bases and the J gene lost 5 bases, with 11 bases spanning the gap. The CDR3 region has the DNA TGTGCCAGCAGCTCACCTATCGGGGAGACCCAGTACTTC. Translation: CASSSPIGETQYF.

By proportion, this clonotype is medium-sized. The chain is built from TRBV4-1 and TRBJ2-1, with unresolved D. This CDR3 comprises 12 residues. The V gene's germline CDR1 is MGHRA and CDR2 YSYEKL. Trimming took off 3 bases at V and 7 bases at J, with 7 bases between the two ends. CDR3 DNA sequence: TGCGCCAGCAGCCACCTTACAAATGAGCAGTTCTTC. Its protein is CASSHLTNEQFF.

This clonotype is termed medium-sized. The V call is TRBV27, the J call TRBJ2-3; D remains ambiguous. This CDR3 is 12 amino acids long. Germline loops: CDR1 MNHEY, CDR2 SMNVEV (reference sequence). Trimming took off 6 bases at V and 1 base at J, with 5 bases between the two ends. CDR3 coding DNA: TGTGCCAGCAGCGCCGGCACAGATACGCAGTATTTT. Its translation is CASSAGTDTQYF.